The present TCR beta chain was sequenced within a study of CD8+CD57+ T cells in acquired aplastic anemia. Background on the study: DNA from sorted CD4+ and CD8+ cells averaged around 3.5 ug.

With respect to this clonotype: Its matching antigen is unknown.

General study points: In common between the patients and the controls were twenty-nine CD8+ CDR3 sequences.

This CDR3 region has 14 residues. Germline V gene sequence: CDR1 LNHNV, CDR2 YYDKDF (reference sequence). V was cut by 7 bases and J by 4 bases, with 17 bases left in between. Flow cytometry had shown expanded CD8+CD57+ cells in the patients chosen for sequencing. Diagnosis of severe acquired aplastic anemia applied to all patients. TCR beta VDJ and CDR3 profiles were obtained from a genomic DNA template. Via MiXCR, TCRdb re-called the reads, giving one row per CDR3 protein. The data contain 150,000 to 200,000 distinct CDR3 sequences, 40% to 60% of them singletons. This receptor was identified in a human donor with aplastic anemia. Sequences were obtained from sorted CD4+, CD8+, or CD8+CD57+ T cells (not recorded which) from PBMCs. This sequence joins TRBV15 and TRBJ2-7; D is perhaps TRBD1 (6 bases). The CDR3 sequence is CATNARTDGYEQYF. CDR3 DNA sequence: TGTGCCACCAACGCCCGGACAGACGGGTACGAGCAGTACTTC.